The clone carrying this TCR beta chain was counted only a few times. This CDR3 has 17 residues. The V end was cut by 5 bases, the J end by 0 bases, with 17 bases between. Germline CDR1 reads MNHNY; CDR2 reads SVGAGI (reference sequence). Assay used: immunoSEQ multiplex PCR; TCRdb lists only in-frame clones, some missing. This table has about 20,000 clones, approximately 88% appearing once. These data originate in a study of control samples from healthy donors and cancer patients. Material for sequencing was PBMCs. The J gene is TRBJ2-4, the V gene TRBV6-6; maybe TRBD1 (6 bases). The sequence derives from a man aged 60 to 69 with head and neck cancer. The CDR3 here is CASSPRPGQKAKNIQYF. The CDR3 DNA is TGTGCCAGCAGTCCCCGTCCCGGACAGAAAGCCAAAAACATTCAGTACTTC.